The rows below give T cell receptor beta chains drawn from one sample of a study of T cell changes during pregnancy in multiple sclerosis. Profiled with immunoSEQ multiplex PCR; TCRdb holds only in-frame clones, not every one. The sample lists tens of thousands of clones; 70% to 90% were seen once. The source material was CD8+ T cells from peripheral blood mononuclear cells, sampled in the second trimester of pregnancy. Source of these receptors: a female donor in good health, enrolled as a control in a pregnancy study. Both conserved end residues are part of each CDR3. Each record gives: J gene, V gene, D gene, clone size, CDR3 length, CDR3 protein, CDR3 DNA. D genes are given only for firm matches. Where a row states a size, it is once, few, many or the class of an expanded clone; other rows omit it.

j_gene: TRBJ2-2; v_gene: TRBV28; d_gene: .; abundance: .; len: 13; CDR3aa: CASRLGGTGELFF; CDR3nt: TGTGCCAGCAGACTAGGGGGAACCGGGGAGCTGTTTTTT
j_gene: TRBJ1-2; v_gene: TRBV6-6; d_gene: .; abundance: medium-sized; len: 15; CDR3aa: CASSYSKDLHYGYTF; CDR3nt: TGTGCCAGCAGTTACTCGAAGGACTTACACTATGGCTACACCTTC
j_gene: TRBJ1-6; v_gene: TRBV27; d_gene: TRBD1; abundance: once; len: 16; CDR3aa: CASSPIPTGGDSPLHF; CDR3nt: TGTGCCAGCAGTCCGATCCCGACAGGGGGAGATTCACCCCTCCACTTT
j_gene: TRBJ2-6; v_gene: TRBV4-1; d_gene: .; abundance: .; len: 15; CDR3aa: CASSQLQGPLNVLTF; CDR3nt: TGCGCCAGCAGCCAACTACAGGGCCCTCTTAACGTCCTGACTTTC
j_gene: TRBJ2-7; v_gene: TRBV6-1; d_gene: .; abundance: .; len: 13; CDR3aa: CASSEGGTYEQYF; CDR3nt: TGTGCCAGCAGTGAAGGCGGGACCTACGAGCAGTACTTC
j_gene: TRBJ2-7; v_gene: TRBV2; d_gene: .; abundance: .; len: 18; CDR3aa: CASSEALEGALIYYEQYF; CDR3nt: TGTGCCAGCAGTGAAGCGCTGGAGGGGGCCCTTATCTACTACGAGCAGTACTTC
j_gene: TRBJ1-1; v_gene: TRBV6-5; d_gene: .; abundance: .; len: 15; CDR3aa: CASSYSNNLNTEAFF; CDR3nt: TGTGCCAGCAGTTACTCCAACAACCTGAACACTGAAGCTTTCTTT
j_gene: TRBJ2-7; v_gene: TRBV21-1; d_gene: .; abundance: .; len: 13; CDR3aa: CASSKVAGCEQYF; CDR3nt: TGTGCCAGCAGCAAGGTTGCAGGGTGCGAGCAGTACTTC
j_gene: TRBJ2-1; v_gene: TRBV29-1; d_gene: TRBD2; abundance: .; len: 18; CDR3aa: CSGGGGSALAGGPFEQFF; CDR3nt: TGCAGCGGCGGAGGGGGATCAGCACTAGCGGGAGGGCCTTTTGAGCAGTTCTTC
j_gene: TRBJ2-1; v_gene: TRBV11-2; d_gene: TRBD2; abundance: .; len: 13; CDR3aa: CASILAGGSEQFF; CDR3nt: TGTGCCAGCATCCTTGCGGGGGGGAGTGAGCAGTTCTTC
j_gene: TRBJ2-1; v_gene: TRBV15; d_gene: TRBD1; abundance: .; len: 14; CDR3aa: CATSRTGYYNEQFF; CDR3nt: TGTGCCACCAGCAGGACAGGGTACTACAATGAGCAGTTCTTC
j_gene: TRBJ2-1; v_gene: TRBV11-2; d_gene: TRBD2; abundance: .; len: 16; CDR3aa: CASSKGVPAGSNEQFF; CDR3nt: TGTGCCAGCAGCAAAGGTGTTCCAGCGGGATCTAATGAGCAGTTCTTC
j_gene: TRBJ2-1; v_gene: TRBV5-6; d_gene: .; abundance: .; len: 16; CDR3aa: CASSPTRAASYNEQFF; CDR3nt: TGTGCCAGCAGCCCCACCCGAGCGGCCTCCTACAATGAGCAGTTCTTC
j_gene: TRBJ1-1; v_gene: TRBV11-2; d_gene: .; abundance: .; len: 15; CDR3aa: CASSLGVVMNTEAFF; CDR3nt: TGTGCCAGCAGCTTAGGAGTAGTAATGAACACTGAAGCTTTCTTT
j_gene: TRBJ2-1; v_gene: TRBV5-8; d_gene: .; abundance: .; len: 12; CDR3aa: CAIPHLYNEQFF; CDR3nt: TGTGCCATTCCACACCTTTACAATGAGCAGTTCTTC
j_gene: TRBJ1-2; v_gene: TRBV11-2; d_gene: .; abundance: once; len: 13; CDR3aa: CASSPGVDYGYTF; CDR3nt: TGTGCCAGCAGCCCTGGAGTAGACTATGGCTACACCTTC
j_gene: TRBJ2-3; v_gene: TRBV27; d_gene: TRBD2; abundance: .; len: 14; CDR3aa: CASSGLAATDTQYF; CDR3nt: TGTGCCAGCAGTGGACTAGCGGCCACAGATACGCAGTATTTT
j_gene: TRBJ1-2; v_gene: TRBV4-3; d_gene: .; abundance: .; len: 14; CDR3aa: CASSQDRGAYGYTF; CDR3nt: TGCGCCAGCAGCCAAGACCGAGGAGCCTATGGCTACACCTTC
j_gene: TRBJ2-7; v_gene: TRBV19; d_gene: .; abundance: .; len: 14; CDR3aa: CASSHGWGEHEQYF; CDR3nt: TGTGCCAGTAGCCACGGTTGGGGGGAACACGAGCAGTACTTC
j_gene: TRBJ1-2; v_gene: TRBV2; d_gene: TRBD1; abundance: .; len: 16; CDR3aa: CASVLWDRLTNYGYTF; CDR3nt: TGTGCCAGCGTGCTCTGGGACAGGCTAACAAACTATGGCTACACCTTC
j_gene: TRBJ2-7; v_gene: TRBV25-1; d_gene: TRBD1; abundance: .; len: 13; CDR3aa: CASSRTGSYEQYF; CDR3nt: TGTGCCAGCTCCCGGACAGGGTCGTACGAGCAGTACTTC
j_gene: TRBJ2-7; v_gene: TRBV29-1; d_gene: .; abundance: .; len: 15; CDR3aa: CSVEDGAGSLGEQYF; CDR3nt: TGCAGCGTTGAAGACGGGGCGGGGTCCTTGGGCGAGCAGTACTTC
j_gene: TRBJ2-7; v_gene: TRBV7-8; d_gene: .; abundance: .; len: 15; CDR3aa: CASSLASDRAYEQYF; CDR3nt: TGTGCCAGCAGCTTAGCGAGCGACAGAGCCTACGAGCAGTACTTC
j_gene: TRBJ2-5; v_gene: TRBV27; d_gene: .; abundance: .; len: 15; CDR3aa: CASSFYGSLGETQYF; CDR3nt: TGTGCCAGCAGTTTCTATGGCTCCCTAGGTGAGACCCAGTACTTC
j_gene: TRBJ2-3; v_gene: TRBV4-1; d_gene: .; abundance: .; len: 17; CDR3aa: CASSQDFSGGLTDTQYF; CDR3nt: TGCGCCAGCAGCCAAGATTTTTCCGGGGGTCTCACAGATACGCAGTATTTT
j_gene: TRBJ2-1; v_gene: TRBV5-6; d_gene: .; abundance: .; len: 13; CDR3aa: CASSLGRNNEQFF; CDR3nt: TGTGCCAGCAGCTTGGGTAGAAACAATGAGCAGTTCTTC
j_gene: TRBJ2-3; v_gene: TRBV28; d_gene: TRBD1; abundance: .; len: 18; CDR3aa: CASYQPLGGTGFTDTQYF; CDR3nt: TGTGCCAGCTATCAGCCCCTGGGCGGGACAGGGTTCACAGATACGCAGTATTTT
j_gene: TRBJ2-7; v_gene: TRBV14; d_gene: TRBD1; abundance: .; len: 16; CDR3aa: CASSHFSWTGSYEQYF; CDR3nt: TGTGCCAGCAGCCACTTTTCTTGGACAGGCTCCTACGAGCAGTACTTC
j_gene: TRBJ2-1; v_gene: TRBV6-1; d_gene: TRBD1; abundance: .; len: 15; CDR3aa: CASIPGQGESDEQFF; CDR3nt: TGTGCCAGCATCCCGGGACAGGGGGAGTCCGATGAGCAGTTCTTC
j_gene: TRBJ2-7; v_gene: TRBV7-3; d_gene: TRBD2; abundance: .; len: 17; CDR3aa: CASSGGLAGLADYEQYF; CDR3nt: TGTGCCAGCAGCGGGGGACTAGCCGGACTAGCAGACTACGAGCAGTACTTC
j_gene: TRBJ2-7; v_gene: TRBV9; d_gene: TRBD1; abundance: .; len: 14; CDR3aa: CASSVGTGGDEQYF; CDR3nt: TGTGCCAGCAGCGTAGGGACAGGGGGCGACGAGCAGTACTTC
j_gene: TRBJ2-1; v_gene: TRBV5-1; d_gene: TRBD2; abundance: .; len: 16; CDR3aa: CASSWTSGSPYNEQFF; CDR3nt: TGCGCCAGCAGTTGGACTAGCGGGAGCCCCTACAATGAGCAGTTCTTC
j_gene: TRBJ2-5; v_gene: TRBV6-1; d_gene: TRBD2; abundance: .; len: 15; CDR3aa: CASTPKAGGRETQYF; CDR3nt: TGTGCCAGCACCCCGAAAGCGGGAGGAAGAGAGACCCAGTACTTC
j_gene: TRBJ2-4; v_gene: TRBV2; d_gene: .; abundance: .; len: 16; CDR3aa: CASSDAAEFAKNIQYF; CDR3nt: TGTGCCAGCAGCGATGCGGCCGAGTTTGCCAAAAACATTCAGTACTTC
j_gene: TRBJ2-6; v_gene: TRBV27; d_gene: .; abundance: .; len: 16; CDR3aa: CASSPNSYTGANVLTF; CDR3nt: TGTGCCAGCAGTCCGAATTCCTATACTGGGGCCAACGTCCTGACTTTC
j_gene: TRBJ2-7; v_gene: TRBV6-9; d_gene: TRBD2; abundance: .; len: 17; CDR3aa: CASSRAGLARFSYEQYF; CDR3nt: TGTGCCAGCAGTCGCGCCGGACTAGCTAGGTTCTCCTACGAGCAGTACTTC
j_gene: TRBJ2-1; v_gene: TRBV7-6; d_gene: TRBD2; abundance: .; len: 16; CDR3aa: CASSLSSGTNYNEQFF; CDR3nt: TGTGCCAGCAGCTTAAGTTCCGGGACTAATTACAATGAGCAGTTCTTC
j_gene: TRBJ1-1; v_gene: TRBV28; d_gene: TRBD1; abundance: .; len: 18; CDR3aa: CASSRWARTGGFHTEAFF; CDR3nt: TGTGCCAGCTCACGATGGGCCAGGACAGGGGGTTTTCACACTGAAGCTTTCTTT
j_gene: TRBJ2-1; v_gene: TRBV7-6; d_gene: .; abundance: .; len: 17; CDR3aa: CASSSPFKTLGLNEQFF; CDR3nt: TGTGCCAGCAGCTCCCCGTTTAAGACACTAGGGCTCAATGAGCAGTTCTTC
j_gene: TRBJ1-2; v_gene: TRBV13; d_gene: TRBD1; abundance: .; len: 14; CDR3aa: CASSLITGGNGYTF; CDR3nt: TGTGCCAGCAGCTTAATCACAGGGGGCAATGGCTACACCTTC
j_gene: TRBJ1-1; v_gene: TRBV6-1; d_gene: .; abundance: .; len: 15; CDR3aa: CASSETETMNTEAFF; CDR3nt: TGTGCCAGCAGTGAAACTGAGACAATGAACACTGAAGCTTTCTTT
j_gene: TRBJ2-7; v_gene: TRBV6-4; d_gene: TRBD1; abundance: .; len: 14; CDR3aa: CASSRTGTSYEQYF; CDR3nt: TGTGCCAGCAGTAGGACAGGGACTTCCTACGAGCAGTACTTC
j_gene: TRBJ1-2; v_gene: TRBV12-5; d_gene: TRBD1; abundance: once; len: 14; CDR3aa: CASGPGGAAYGYTF; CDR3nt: TGTGCTAGTGGTCCAGGGGGCGCCGCCTATGGCTACACCTTC
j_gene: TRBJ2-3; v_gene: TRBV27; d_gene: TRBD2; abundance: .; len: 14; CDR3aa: CASSWGDYTDTQYF; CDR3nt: TGTGCCAGCAGTTGGGGGGACTACACAGATACGCAGTATTTT
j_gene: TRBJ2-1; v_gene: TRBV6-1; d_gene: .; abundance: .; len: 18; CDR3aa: CASSEGPPSRDIYNEQFF; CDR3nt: TGTGCCAGCAGTGAAGGACCCCCCTCCCGGGATATTTACAATGAGCAGTTCTTC
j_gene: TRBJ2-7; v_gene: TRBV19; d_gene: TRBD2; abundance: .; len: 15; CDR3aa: CASTPGAGELYEQYF; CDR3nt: TGTGCCAGTACCCCAGGTGCGGGGGAACTATACGAGCAGTACTTC
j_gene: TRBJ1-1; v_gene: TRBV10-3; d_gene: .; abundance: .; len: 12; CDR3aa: CATRGILPEAFF; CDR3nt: TGTGCCACCCGGGGTATCTTGCCTGAAGCTTTCTTT
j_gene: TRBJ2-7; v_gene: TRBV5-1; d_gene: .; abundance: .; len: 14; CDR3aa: CASSLRSGTYEQYF; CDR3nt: TGCGCCAGCAGCTTGAGGTCAGGAACCTACGAGCAGTACTTC
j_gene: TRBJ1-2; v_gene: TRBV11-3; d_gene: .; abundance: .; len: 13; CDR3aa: CASSLVTGNGYTF; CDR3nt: TGTGCCAGCAGCTTAGTTACAGGGAACGGCTACACCTTC
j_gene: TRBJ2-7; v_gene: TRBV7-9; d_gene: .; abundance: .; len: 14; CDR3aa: CASSLVGRGYEQYF; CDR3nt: TGTGCCAGCAGCTTAGTTGGTCGGGGATACGAGCAGTACTTC
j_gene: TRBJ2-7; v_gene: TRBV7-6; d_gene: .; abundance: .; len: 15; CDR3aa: CASSSEGDPYYEQYF; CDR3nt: TGTGCCAGCAGCTCCGAGGGGGATCCCTACTACGAGCAGTACTTC
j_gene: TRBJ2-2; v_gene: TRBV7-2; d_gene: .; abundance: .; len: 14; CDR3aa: CASSFRSGTGELFF; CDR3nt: TGTGCCAGCAGCTTTAGGTCGGGCACCGGGGAGCTGTTTTTT
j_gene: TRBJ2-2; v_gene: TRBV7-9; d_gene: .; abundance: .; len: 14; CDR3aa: CASSLWHYTGELFF; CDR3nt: TGTGCCAGCAGCTTATGGCATTACACCGGGGAGCTGTTTTTT
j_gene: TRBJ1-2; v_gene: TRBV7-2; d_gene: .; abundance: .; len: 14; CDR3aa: CASSPRKFPYGYTF; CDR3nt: TGTGCCAGCAGCCCGAGGAAATTTCCTTATGGCTACACCTTC